The rows below give T cell receptor beta chains drawn from one sample of a study of T cell repertoires in cytomegalovirus infection. Each CDR3 protein gets one entry after TCRdb re-called the reads with MiXCR. The data hold 450,000 to 550,000 distinct CDR3 sequences, with approximately 40% observed a single time. The antigens for these receptors are not known. The source material was cultured PBMCs, sampled from culture after CMV antigen stimulation. The receptors here all came from a human donor in good health (CMV status not recorded). Some clones in this sample may be carry-over from other donors' samples. CDR3s include the opening cysteine and the closing phenylalanine or tryptophan. A D gene is named only where the DNA matches it firmly. For some rows the clone size is stated as once, few or many, or as a class when expanded; others skip it.

length: 19; V: TRBV2; D: TRBD1; size: .; J: TRBJ1-2; CDR3: CASSEALRDRGALNYGYTF; DNA: TGTGCCAGCAGTGAAGCGCTTCGGGACAGAGGGGCCCTTAACTATGGCTACACCTTC
length: 15; V: TRBV7-4; D: .; size: once; J: TRBJ2-7; CDR3: CASSLGGWLPAEQYF; DNA: TGTGCCAGCAGCTTGGGAGGATGGTTGCCGGCCGAGCAGTACTTC
length: 14; V: TRBV4-2; D: .; size: few; J: TRBJ2-3; CDR3: CASSQEEESGTQYF; DNA: TGTGCCAGCAGCCAAGAAGAGGAAAGTGGGACGCAGTATTTT
length: 15; V: TRBV5-1; D: .; size: few; J: TRBJ2-5; CDR3: CASSPIVDRSRTQYF; DNA: TGCGCCAGCAGCCCGATCGTCGACAGGTCACGGACCCAGTACTTC
length: 15; V: TRBV28; D: TRBD1; size: .; J: TRBJ2-5; CDR3: CASSTHRGPQETQYF; DNA: TGTGCCAGCAGTACCCACAGGGGACCCCAAGAGACCCAGTACTTC
length: 12; V: TRBV19; D: .; size: .; J: TRBJ1-5; CDR3: CASSLRWGPQHF; DNA: TGTGCCAGTAGTCTCAGGTGGGGGCCCCAGCATTTT
length: 15; V: TRBV19; D: .; size: .; J: TRBJ1-5; CDR3: CASSSPRYSNQPQHF; DNA: TGTGCCAGTAGTTCCCCGAGATATAGCAATCAGCCCCAGCATTTT
length: 14; V: TRBV7-2; D: TRBD2; size: .; J: TRBJ2-7; CDR3: CASSLSGGLYEQYF; DNA: TGTGCCAGCAGCCTTAGCGGGGGGCTCTACGAGCAGTACTTC
length: 13; V: TRBV6-2/TRBV6-3; D: TRBD2; size: .; J: TRBJ2-3; CDR3: CASRLGTKDTQYF; DNA: TGTGCCAGCAGGTTGGGGACTAAAGATACGCAGTATTTT
length: 13; V: TRBV29-1; D: .; size: .; J: TRBJ2-2; CDR3: CSVVRDYTGELFF; DNA: TGCAGCGTTGTTCGGGACTACACCGGGGAGCTGTTTTTT
length: 16; V: TRBV6-6; D: .; size: .; J: TRBJ1-4; CDR3: CASSFPDPRPNEKLFF; DNA: TGTGCCAGCAGTTTCCCCGACCCTAGGCCTAATGAAAAACTGTTTTTT
length: 19; V: TRBV7-2; D: TRBD2; size: many; J: TRBJ2-1; CDR3: CASSLAVTSGLSSYNEQFF; DNA: TGTGCCAGCAGCTTAGCAGTGACTAGCGGTCTAAGCTCCTACAATGAGCAGTTCTTC
length: 15; V: TRBV6-5; D: .; size: .; J: TRBJ2-3; CDR3: CASSYSQLPADTQYF; DNA: TGTGCCAGCAGTTACTCCCAACTCCCCGCGGATACGCAGTATTTT
length: 16; V: TRBV7-6; D: TRBD2; size: .; J: TRBJ2-3; CDR3: CASSHWRAGGTDTQYF; DNA: TGTGCCAGCAGCCATTGGAGGGCGGGGGGCACAGATACGCAGTATTTT
length: 14; V: TRBV7-9; D: .; size: few; J: TRBJ1-1; CDR3: CASSSTPGGTEAFF; DNA: TGTGCCAGCAGTTCAACACCGGGCGGCACTGAAGCTTTCTTT
length: 14; V: TRBV7-2; D: TRBD1; size: once; J: TRBJ1-2; CDR3: CASSPQQGNYGYTF; DNA: TGTGCCAGCAGCCCCCAACAGGGGAACTATGGCTACACCTTC
length: 15; V: TRBV7-8; D: TRBD1; size: .; J: TRBJ1-2; CDR3: CASSLFHTGAMGYTF; DNA: TGTGCCAGCAGCTTATTTCATACAGGGGCAATGGGCTACACCTTC
length: 14; V: TRBV7-9; D: .; size: .; J: TRBJ1-4; CDR3: CASSLAATEEKLFF; DNA: TGTGCCAGCAGCTTAGCAGCGACGGAGGAAAAACTGTTTTTT
length: 14; V: TRBV5-6; D: .; size: .; J: TRBJ2-5; CDR3: CASNNLAFEETQYF; DNA: TGTGCCAGCAACAACCTAGCGTTTGAAGAGACCCAGTACTTC
length: 15; V: TRBV10-3; D: TRBD1; size: .; J: TRBJ2-3; CDR3: CAISGGQGATDTQYF; DNA: TGTGCCATCAGTGGGGGACAGGGGGCCACAGATACGCAGTATTTT
length: 16; V: TRBV5-1; D: TRBD1; size: .; J: TRBJ2-1; CDR3: CASSLAAGQGLNEQFF; DNA: TGCGCCAGCAGCCTCGCGGCGGGACAGGGTTTAAATGAGCAGTTCTTC
length: 18; V: TRBV18; D: .; size: .; J: TRBJ1-1; CDR3: CASSPQSPGTFWDTEAFF; DNA: TGTGCCAGCTCACCTCAATCTCCCGGGACATTTTGGGACACTGAAGCTTTCTTT
length: 13; V: TRBV7-2; D: TRBD1; size: .; J: TRBJ2-7; CDR3: CASSNRQGYEQYF; DNA: TGTGCCAGCAGCAACCGACAGGGATACGAGCAGTACTTC
length: 14; V: TRBV12-3/TRBV12-4; D: .; size: .; J: TRBJ2-5; CDR3: CASGPVGGGETQYF; DNA: TGTGCCAGCGGCCCGGTGGGGGGCGGGGAGACCCAGTACTTC
length: 15; V: TRBV7-9; D: .; size: once; J: TRBJ1-2; CDR3: CASSLDSQGHYGYTF; DNA: TGTGCCAGCAGCTTAGATTCGCAGGGCCACTATGGCTACACCTTC
length: 15; V: TRBV24-1; D: .; size: .; J: TRBJ2-5; CDR3: CATSDVRGPGETQYF; DNA: TGTGCCACCAGTGATGTGAGGGGCCCCGGGGAGACCCAGTACTTC
length: 16; V: TRBV6-6; D: TRBD1; size: .; J: TRBJ1-4; CDR3: CASSATTGGSGEKLFF; DNA: TGTGCCAGCAGCGCAACTACAGGGGGGTCGGGTGAAAAACTGTTTTTT
length: 12; V: TRBV7-9; D: .; size: few; J: TRBJ2-5; CDR3: CASSWTKETQYF; DNA: TGTGCCAGCAGCTGGACTAAAGAGACCCAGTACTTC
length: 15; V: TRBV27; D: .; size: .; J: TRBJ1-5; CDR3: CASRAKQGGGEPQHF; DNA: TGTGCCAGCAGAGCAAAACAGGGAGGGGGTGAGCCCCAGCATTTT
length: 14; V: TRBV3-1; D: .; size: .; J: TRBJ1-1; CDR3: CASSQIGMNTEAFF; DNA: TGTGCCAGCAGCCAGATAGGAATGAACACTGAAGCTTTCTTT
length: 13; V: TRBV7-6; D: TRBD2; size: .; J: TRBJ2-1; CDR3: CASQAGGLYEQFF; DNA: TGTGCCAGCCAAGCGGGAGGGCTCTATGAGCAGTTCTTC
length: 15; V: TRBV7-6; D: .; size: .; J: TRBJ2-7; CDR3: CPSSLQEGAVYEQYF; DNA: TGTCCCAGCAGCCTTCAGGAGGGAGCGGTATACGAGCAGTACTTC
length: 14; V: TRBV7-9; D: .; size: few; J: TRBJ1-5; CDR3: CASSPTGPHQPQHF; DNA: TGTGCCAGCAGCCCAACAGGACCACATCAGCCCCAGCATTTT
length: 15; V: TRBV4-1; D: .; size: few; J: TRBJ2-7; CDR3: CASSHVGRTLGEQYF; DNA: TGTGCCAGCAGCCACGTGGGACGGACTTTAGGAGAGCAGTACTTC
length: 13; V: TRBV7-2; D: .; size: .; J: TRBJ1-4; CDR3: CASSFGTIKKLFF; DNA: TGTGCCAGCAGCTTCGGGACAATTAAAAAACTGTTTTTT
length: 16; V: TRBV7-2; D: .; size: .; J: TRBJ1-4; CDR3: CASSSRARAANEKLFF; DNA: TGTGCCAGCAGCTCCAGAGCGCGAGCAGCTAATGAAAAACTGTTTTTT
length: 13; V: TRBV7-2; D: .; size: .; J: TRBJ2-1; CDR3: CASSEYREQEQFF; DNA: TGTGCCAGCAGCGAATACAGGGAGCAGGAGCAGTTCTTC
length: 16; V: TRBV6-1; D: .; size: many; J: TRBJ1-5; CDR3: CASSSEPDTVLQPQHF; DNA: TGTGCCAGCAGTTCTGAGCCAGACACCGTCCTACAGCCCCAGCATTTT
length: 15; V: TRBV7-9; D: .; size: few; J: TRBJ2-4; CDR3: CASSPRDPAKNIQYF; DNA: TGTGCCAGCAGCCCCCGAGACCCGGCCAAAAACATTCAGTACTTC
length: 18; V: TRBV12-3/TRBV12-4; D: TRBD2; size: few; J: TRBJ2-1; CDR3: CASSPGTSGRAESQEQFF; DNA: TGTGCCAGCAGTCCGGGGACTAGCGGGAGGGCCGAATCCCAGGAGCAGTTCTTC
length: 15; V: TRBV6-2/TRBV6-3; D: .; size: .; J: TRBJ2-1; CDR3: CASTEQGTTKNEQFF; DNA: TGTGCCAGCACCGAACAGGGGACTACTAAAAATGAGCAGTTCTTT
length: 15; V: TRBV7-2; D: .; size: .; J: TRBJ2-7; CDR3: CASSLARGLSYEQYF; DNA: TGTGCCAGCAGCTTAGCGCGGGGACTCTCCTACGAGCAGTACTTC
length: 14; V: TRBV19; D: TRBD1; size: .; J: TRBJ1-6; CDR3: CASSVTGANSPLHF; DNA: TGTGCCAGTAGTGTAACAGGGGCTAATTCACCCCTCCACTTT
length: 16; V: TRBV6-6; D: .; size: .; J: TRBJ2-1; CDR3: CASSYPRGVRDNEQFF; DNA: TGTGCCAGCAGTTACCCAAGGGGGGTAAGGGACAATGAGCAGTTCTTC
length: 19; V: TRBV7-2; D: TRBD2; size: few; J: TRBJ2-3; CDR3: CASSLDPRVAGGPTDTQYF; DNA: TGTGCCAGCAGCTTAGACCCGAGGGTAGCGGGGGGGCCGACAGATACGCAGTATTTT
length: 15; V: TRBV25-1; D: .; size: .; J: TRBJ1-5; CDR3: CASSGTDLSNQPQHF; DNA: TGTGCCAGCAGTGGGACAGACCTTAGCAATCAGCCCCAGCATTTT
length: 14; V: TRBV7-6; D: TRBD2; size: .; J: TRBJ2-5; CDR3: CASSSSGSGETQYF; DNA: TGTGCCAGCAGTTCTAGCGGGAGCGGAGAGACCCAGTACTTC
length: 20; V: TRBV13; D: TRBD1; size: .; J: TRBJ2-6; CDR3: CASSLPTGGDPSSGANVLTF; DNA: TGTGCCAGCAGCTTACCCACAGGGGGCGATCCAAGCTCTGGGGCCAACGTCCTGACTTTC
length: 11; V: TRBV7-9; D: .; size: few; J: TRBJ1-1; CDR3: CASSLQREAFF; DNA: TGTGCCAGCAGCTTACAGAGAGAAGCTTTCTTT
length: 14; V: TRBV7-2; D: TRBD1; size: .; J: TRBJ1-5; CDR3: CASSIGTGAQPQHF; DNA: TGTGCCAGCAGCATAGGGACAGGGGCTCAGCCCCAGCATTTT
length: 14; V: TRBV10-3; D: .; size: once; J: TRBJ1-3; CDR3: CAISGSSSGNTIYF; DNA: TGTGCCATCAGTGGCAGTAGCTCTGGAAACACCATATATTTT
length: 18; V: TRBV3-1; D: TRBD2; size: .; J: TRBJ2-7; CDR3: CASSRGLAGPRRSYEQYF; DNA: TGTGCCAGCAGCCGGGGACTAGCGGGCCCCCGGCGCTCCTACGAGCAGTACTTC
length: 16; V: TRBV20-1; D: .; size: few; J: TRBJ2-1; CDR3: CSARASEATSYNEQFF; DNA: TGCAGTGCTAGAGCAAGTGAGGCTACCAGCTACAATGAGCAGTTCTTC
length: 14; V: TRBV20-1; D: .; size: .; J: TRBJ2-7; CDR3: CSAFDSRGSYEQYF; DNA: TGCAGTGCTTTCGACAGCCGAGGGTCCTACGAGCAGTACTTC
length: 15; V: TRBV6-5; D: TRBD1; size: .; J: TRBJ2-7; CDR3: CASSYPTGSSYEQYF; DNA: TGTGCCAGCAGTTACCCGACAGGGTCCTCCTACGAGCAGTACTTC